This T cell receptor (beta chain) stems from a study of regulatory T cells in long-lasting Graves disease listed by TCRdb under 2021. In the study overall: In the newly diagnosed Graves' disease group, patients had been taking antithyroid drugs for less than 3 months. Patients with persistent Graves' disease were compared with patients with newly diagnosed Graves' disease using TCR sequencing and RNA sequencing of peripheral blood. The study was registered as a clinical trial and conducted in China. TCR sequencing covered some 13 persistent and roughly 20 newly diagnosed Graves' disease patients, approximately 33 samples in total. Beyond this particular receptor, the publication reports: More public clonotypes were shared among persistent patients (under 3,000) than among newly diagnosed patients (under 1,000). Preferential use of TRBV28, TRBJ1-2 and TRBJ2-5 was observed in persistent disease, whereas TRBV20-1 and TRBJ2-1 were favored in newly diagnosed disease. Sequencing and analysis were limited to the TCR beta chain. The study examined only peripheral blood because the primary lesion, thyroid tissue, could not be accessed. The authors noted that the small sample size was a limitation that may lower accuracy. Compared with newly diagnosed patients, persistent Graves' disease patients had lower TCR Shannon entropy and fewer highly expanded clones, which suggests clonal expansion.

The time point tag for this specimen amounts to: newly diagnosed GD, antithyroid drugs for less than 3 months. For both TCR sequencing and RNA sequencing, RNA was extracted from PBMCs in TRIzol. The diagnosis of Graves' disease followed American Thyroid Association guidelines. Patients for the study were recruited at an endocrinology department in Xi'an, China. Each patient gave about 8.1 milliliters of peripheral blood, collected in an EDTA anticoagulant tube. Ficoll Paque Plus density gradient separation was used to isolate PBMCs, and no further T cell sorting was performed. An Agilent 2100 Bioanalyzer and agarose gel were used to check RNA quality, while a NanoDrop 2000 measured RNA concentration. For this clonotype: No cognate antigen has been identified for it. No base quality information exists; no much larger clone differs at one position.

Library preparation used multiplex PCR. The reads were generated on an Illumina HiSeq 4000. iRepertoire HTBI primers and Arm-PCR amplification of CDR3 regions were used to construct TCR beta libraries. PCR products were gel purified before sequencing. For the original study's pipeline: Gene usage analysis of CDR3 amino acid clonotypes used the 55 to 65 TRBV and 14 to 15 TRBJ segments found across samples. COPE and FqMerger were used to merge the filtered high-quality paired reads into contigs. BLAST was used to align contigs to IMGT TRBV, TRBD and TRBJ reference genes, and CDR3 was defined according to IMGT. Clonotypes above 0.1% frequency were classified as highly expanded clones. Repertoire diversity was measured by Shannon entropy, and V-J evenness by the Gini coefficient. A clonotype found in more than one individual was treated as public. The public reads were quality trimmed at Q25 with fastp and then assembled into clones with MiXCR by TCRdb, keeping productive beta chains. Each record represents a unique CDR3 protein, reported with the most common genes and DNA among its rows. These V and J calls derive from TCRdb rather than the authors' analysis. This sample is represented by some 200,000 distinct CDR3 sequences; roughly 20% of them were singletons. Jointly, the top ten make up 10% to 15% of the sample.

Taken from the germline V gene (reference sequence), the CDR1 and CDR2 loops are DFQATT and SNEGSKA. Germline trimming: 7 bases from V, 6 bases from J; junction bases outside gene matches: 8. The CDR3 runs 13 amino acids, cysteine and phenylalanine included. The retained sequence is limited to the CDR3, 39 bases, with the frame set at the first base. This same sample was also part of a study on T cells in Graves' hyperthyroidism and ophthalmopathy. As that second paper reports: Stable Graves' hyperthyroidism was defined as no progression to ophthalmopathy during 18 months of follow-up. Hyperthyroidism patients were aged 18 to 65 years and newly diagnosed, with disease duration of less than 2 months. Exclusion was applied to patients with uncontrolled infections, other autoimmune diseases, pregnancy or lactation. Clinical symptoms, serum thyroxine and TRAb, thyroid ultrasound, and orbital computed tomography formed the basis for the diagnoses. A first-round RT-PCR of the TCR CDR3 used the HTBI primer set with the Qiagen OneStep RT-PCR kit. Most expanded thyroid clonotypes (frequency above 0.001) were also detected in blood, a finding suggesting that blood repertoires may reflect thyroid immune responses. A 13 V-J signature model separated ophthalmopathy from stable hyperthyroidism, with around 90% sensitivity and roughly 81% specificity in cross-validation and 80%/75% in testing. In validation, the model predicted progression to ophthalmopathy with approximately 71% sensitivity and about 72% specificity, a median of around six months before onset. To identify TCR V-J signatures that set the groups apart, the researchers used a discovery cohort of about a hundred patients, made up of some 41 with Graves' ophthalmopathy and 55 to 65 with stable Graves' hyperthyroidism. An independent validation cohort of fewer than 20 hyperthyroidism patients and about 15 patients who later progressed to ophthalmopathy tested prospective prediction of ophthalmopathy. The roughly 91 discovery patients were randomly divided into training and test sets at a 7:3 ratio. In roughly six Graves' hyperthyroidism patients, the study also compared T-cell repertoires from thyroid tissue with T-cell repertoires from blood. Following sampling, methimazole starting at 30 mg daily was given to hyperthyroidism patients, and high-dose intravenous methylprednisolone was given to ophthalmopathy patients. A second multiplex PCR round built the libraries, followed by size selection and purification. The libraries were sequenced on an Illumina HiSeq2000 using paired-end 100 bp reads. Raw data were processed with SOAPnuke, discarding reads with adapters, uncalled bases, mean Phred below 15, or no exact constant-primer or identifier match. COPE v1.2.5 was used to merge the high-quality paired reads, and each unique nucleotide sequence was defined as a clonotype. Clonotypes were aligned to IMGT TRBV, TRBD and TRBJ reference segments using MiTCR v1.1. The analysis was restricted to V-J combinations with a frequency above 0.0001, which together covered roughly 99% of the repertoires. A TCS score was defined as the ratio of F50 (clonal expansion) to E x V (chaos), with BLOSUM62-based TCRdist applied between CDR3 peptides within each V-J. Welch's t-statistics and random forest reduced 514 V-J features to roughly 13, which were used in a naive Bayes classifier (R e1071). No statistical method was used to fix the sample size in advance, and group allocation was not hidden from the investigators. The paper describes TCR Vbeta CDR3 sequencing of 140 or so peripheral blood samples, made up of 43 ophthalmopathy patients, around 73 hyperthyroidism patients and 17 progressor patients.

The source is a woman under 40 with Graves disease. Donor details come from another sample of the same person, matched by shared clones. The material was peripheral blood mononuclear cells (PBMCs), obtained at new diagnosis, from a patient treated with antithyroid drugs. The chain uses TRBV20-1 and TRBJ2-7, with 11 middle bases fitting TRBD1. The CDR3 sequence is CSVHSGTGGEQYF. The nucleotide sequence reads TGCAGTGTACATAGCGGGACAGGGGGCGAGCAGTACTTC.